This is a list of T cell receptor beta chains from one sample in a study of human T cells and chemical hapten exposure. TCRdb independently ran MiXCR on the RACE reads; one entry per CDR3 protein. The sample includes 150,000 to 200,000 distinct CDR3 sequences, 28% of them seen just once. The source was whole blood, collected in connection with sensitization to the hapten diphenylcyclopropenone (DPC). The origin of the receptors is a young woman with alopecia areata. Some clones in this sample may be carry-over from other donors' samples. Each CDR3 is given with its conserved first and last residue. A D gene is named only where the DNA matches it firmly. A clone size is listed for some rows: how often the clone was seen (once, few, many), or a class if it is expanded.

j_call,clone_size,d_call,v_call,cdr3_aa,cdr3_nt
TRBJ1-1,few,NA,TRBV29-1,CSVAPGTEAFF,TGCAGCGTTGCCCCGGGAACTGAAGCTTTCTTT
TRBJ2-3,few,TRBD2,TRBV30,CAWSAGLADTQYF,TGTGCCTGGAGTGCGGGACTAGCAGATACGCAGTATTTT
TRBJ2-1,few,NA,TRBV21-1,CASSKVETPTTEQFF,TGTGCCAGCAGCAAAGTCGAGACACCCACCACTGAGCAGTTCTTC
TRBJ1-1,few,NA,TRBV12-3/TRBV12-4,CASSQQGGLEAFF,TGTGCCAGCAGTCAACAGGGCGGCCTAGAGGCTTTCTTT
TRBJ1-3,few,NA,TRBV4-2,CASSQGGPGNTIYF,TGTGCCAGCAGCCAAGGGGGACCCGGAAACACCATATATTTT
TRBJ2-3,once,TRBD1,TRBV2,CASSPRQGTQYF,TGTGCCAGCAGCCCTAGACAGGGTACGCAGTATTTT
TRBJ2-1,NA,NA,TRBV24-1,CATSDSPGREFF,TGTGCCACCAGTGACTCCCCGGGACGGGAGTTCTTC
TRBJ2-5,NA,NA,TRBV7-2,CASSFERTLPLGTQYF,TGTGCCAGCAGCTTCGAAAGGACACTACCCTTAGGGACCCAGTACTTC
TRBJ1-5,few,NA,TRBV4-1,CASSQLGGIQPQHF,TGCGCCAGCAGCCAGTTGGGGGGAATTCAGCCCCAGCATTTT
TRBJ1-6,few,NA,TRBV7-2,CASSLAGGSYNSPLHF,TGTGCCAGCAGCTTAGCCGGAGGGTCCTATAATTCACCCCTCCACTTT
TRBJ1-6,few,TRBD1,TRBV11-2,CASSLGSWTGGSPLHF,TGTGCCAGCAGCTTGGGGAGTTGGACAGGGGGTTCACCCCTCCACTTT
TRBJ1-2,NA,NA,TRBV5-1,CASRHASYYGYTF,TGCGCCAGCAGGCATGCATCCTACTATGGCTACACCTTC
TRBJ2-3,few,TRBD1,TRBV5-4,CASSPRTGRTDTQYF,TGTGCCAGCAGCCCCCGGACAGGGAGGACAGATACGCAGTATTTT
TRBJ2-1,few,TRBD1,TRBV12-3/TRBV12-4,CASSAISGTGSTRGGEQFF,TGTGCCAGCAGTGCAATTTCCGGGACAGGATCAACCCGAGGGGGTGAGCAGTTCTTC
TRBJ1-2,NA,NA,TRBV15,CATGEGGSARGYGYTF,TGTGCCACGGGGGAGGGTGGCTCCGCAAGGGGCTATGGCTACACCTTC
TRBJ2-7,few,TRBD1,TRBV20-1,CSARDIQGESYEQYF,TGCAGTGCTAGAGATATCCAGGGGGAGTCCTACGAGCAGTACTTC
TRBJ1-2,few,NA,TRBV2,CASTVATNYGYTF,TGTGCCAGCACAGTCGCTACTAACTATGGCTACACCTTC
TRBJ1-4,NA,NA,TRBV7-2,CASSLAGQGAEKLFF,TGTGCCAGCAGCTTAGCGGGGCAGGGTGCTGAAAAACTGTTTTTT
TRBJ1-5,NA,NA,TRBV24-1,CATSDLLGKPQHF,TGTGCCACCAGTGATTTACTGGGGAAGCCCCAGCATTTT
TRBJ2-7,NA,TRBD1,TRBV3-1,CASSPGTGEYEQYF,TGTGCCAGCAGCCCCGGGACAGGAGAATACGAGCAGTACTTC
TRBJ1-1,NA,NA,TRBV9,CASSPVLSNTEAFF,TGTGCCAGCAGCCCCGTTCTTTCGAACACTGAAGCTTTCTTT
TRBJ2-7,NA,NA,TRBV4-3,CASSQFAGSYEQYF,TGCGCCAGCAGCCAATTTGCGGGGTCCTACGAGCAGTACTTC
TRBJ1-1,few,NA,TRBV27,CASSLGPDTEAFF,TGTGCCAGCAGTTTAGGCCCGGACACTGAAGCTTTCTTT
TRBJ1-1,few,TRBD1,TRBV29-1,CSGNRGNTEAFF,TGCAGCGGCAACAGGGGTAACACTGAAGCTTTCTTT
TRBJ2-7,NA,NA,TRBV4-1,CASSQDPTGYEQYF,TGCGCCAGCAGCCAAGACCCGACTGGATACGAGCAGTACTTC
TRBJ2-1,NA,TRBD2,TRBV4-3,CASSQDWASGSYNEQFF,TGCGCCAGCAGCCAAGATTGGGCTAGCGGGTCCTATAATGAGCAGTTCTTC
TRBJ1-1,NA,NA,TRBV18,CASSPPFDKNTEAFF,TGTGCCAGCTCACCACCGTTCGACAAGAACACTGAAGCTTTCTTT